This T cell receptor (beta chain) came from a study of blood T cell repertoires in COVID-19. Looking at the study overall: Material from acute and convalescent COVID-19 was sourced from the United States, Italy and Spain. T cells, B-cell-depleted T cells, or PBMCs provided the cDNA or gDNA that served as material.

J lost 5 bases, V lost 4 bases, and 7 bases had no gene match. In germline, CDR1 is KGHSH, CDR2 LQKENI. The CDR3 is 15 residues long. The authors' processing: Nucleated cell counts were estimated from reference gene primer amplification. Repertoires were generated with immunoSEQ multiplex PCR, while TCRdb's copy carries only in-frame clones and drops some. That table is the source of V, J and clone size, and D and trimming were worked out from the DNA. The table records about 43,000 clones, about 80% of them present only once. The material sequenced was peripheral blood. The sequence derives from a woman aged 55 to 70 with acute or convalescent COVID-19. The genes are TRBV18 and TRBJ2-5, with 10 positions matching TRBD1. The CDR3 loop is CASSHETGGLETQYF. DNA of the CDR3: TGTGCCAGCTCACACGAGACAGGGGGCCTGGAGACCCAGTACTTC.